This T cell receptor beta chain derives from a study of cytomegalovirus exposure and HLA in healthy donors. This CDR3 is 16 amino acids long. The J segment lost 5 bases and the V segment lost 5 bases, leaving 11 bases of the junction unmatched. Germline loops: CDR1 SGHVS, CDR2 FNYEAQ. It was with 60 Vbeta and 13 Jbeta primers that the PCR ran. Source study methods: A later analysis tallied about 80 million unique TCR beta chains, around 12 million of them shared. Data came from immunoSEQ multiplex PCR; TCRdb stores just in-frame clones and leaves some out. V and J calls and clone size come straight from that table; D and trimming were deduced from the DNA. Among tens of thousands of clones listed, about four fifths were seen once.

The origin of this receptor is a woman aged 40 to 50 in good health and CMV-seronegative. What was sequenced was PBMCs. V gene TRBV7-6 combines with J gene TRBJ2-3, with 9 bases identical to TRBD1. The CDR3 DNA reads as TGTGCCAGCAGCCCCCGGGACAGGGTTGGCCAAGATACGCAGTATTTT. Encoded protein: CASSPRDRVGQDTQYF.